In its sample, the clone carrying this T cell receptor (beta chain) was seen many times. As yet, its antigen is unknown. The sample belongs to a study of CD4+ T cells in melanoma. Notes on the study in general: A reported correlation linked neoantigen-specific CD4+ T cells to CD8+, macrophage and B cell function.

J gave up 0 bases and V 9 bases, and 7 bases lay outside the gene matches. CDR1 is SGDLS and CDR2 is YYNGEE in the germline V gene. CDR3 length equals 17 residues. Measured with immunoSEQ multiplex PCR; TCRdb has only the in-frame clones, and not every one. The sample holds tens of thousands of clones, 60% to 75% seen once. The chain couples TRBV9 to TRBJ2-2; 14 bases map to TRBD2. The sequenced sample consisted of tumor tissue. This clonotype was sampled from a human donor with melanoma. In DNA form, the CDR3 reads TGTGCCACCTCGACTAGCGGGGGGGTTTCGAACACCGGGGAGCTGTTTTTT. It is translated as CATSTSGGVSNTGELFF.